This TCR beta chain was sequenced for a study of radiotherapy plus CTLA-4 blockade in lung cancer. This CDR3 contains 15 residues. V dropped 7 bases and J dropped 4; count of bases not matched to a gene: 11. The germline V gene encodes CDR1 SGHTA and CDR2 FQGNSA. The repertoire was sequenced with immunoSEQ multiplex PCR; TCRdb's copy has only in-frame clones and lacks some. The data contain about 77,000 clones, roughly 74% of them singletons. This TCR was sampled from a human donor with non-small cell lung cancer whose response to radiotherapy plus ipilimumab could not be evaluated. The sample here was peripheral blood, taken from a patient treated with radiotherapy plus ipilimumab. V usage is TRBV7-2 and J usage is TRBJ2-7; 9 positions agree with TRBD1. The CDR3 bases are TGTGCCAGCACCCGGGATGGGGGACAGGGTTACGAGCAGTACTTC. It is translated as CASTRDGGQGYEQYF.